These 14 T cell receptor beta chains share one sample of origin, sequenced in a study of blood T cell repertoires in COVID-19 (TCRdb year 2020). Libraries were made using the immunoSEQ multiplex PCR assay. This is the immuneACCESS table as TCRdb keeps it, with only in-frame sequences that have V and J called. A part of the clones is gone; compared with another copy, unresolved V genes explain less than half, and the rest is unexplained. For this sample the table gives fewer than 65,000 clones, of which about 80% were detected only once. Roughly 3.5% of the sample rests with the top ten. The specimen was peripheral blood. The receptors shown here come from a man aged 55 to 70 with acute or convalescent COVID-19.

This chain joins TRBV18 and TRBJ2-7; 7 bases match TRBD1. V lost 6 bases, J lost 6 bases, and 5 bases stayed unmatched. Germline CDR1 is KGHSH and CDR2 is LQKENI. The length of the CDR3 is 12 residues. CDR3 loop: CASSPRQGEQYF. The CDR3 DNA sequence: TGTGCCAGCTCGCCTAGACAGGGCGAGCAGTACTTC.

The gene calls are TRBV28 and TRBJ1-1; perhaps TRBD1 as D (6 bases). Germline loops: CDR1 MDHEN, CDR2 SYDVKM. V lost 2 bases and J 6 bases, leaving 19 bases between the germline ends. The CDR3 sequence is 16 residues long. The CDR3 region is CASSLNRWGGSPEAFF. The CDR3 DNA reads TGTGCCAGCAGTTTAAATCGTTGGGGGGGCTCGCCTGAAGCTTTCTTT.

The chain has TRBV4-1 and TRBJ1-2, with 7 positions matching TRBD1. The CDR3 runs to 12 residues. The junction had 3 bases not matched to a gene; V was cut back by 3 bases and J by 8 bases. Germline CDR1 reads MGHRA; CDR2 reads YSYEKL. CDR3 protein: CASSQTGRGYTF. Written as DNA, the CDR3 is TGCGCCAGCAGCCAGACAGGGAGGGGCTACACCTTC.

CDR3 region: CAISESRGSNEKLFF. Written as DNA, the CDR3 is TGTGCCATCAGTGAGTCAAGGGGGTCTAATGAAAAACTGTTTTTT. The chain uses TRBV10-3 and TRBJ1-4; weak D call: TRBD1 (6 bases). V was pared by 0 bases and J by 3 bases, with 8 bases between. The CDR3 has 15 amino acids. In germline, CDR1 is ENHRY, CDR2 SYGVKD.

For the CDR3, the DNA is TGTGCCAGCGGACTGGGGATGAACACTGAAGCTTTCTTT. It encodes CASGLGMNTEAFF. J is TRBJ1-1 and V is TRBV9; D call uncertain. V lost 7 bases to trimming and J lost 0 bases, with 10 bases between them. The CDR3 has 13 residues. Germline V gene lookup returns CDR1 SGDLS and CDR2 YYNGEE.

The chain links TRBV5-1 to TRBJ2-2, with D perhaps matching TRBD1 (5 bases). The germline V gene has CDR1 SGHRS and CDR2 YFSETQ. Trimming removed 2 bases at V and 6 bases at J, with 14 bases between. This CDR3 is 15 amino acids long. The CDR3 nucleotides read TGCGCCAGCAGCTTAGACAGTCCGATAGCCGGGGAGCTGTTTTTT. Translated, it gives CASSLDSPIAGELFF. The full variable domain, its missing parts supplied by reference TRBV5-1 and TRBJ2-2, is KAGVTQTPRYLIKTRGQQVTLSCSPISGHRSVSWYQQTPGQGLQFLFEYFSETQRNKGNFPGRFSGRQFSNSRSEMNVSTLELGDSALYLCASSLDSPIAGELFFGEGSRLTVL.

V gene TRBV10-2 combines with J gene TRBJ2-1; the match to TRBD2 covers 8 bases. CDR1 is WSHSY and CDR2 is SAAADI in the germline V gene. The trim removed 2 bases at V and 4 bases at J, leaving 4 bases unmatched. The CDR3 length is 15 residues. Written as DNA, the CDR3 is TGCGCCAGCAGTGAGACTAGCGGACTATACAATGAGCAGTTCTTC. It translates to CASSETSGLYNEQFF.

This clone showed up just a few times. CDR3 sequence: CASSVELRGAGNTIYF. DNA of the CDR3: TGTGCCAGCAGCGTAGAGTTAAGGGGCGCAGGAAACACCATATATTTT. The chain employs TRBV9 and TRBJ1-3; weak D call: TRBD1 (5 bases). Trimming took off 0 bases at V and 4 bases at J, with 14 bases between the two ends. Germline V gene sequence: CDR1 SGDLS, CDR2 YYNGEE. This CDR3 comprises 16 residues.

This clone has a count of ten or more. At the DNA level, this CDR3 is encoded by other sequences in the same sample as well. CDR3 coding DNA: TGTGCCAGCGGAGGCACTGAAGCTTTCTTT. As protein: CASGGTEAFF. This sequence joins TRBV2 and TRBJ1-1; the D is unclear. Germline values: CDR1 SNHLY, CDR2 FYNNEI. Trimming took 8 bases from V and 4 from J, leaving 5 bases between them. The CDR3 totals 10 residues.

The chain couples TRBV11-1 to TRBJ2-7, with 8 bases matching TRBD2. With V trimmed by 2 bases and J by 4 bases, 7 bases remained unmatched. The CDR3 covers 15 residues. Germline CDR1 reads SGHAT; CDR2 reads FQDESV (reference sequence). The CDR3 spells CASSLNSGGSYEQYF. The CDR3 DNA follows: TGTGCCAGCAGCTTAAACAGCGGGGGTAGTTACGAGCAGTACTTC.

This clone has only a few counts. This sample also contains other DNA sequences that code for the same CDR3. CDR3 nucleotide sequence: TGTGCCAGCAGCTCCCAGGGGGGAACTGAAGCTTTCTTT. The encoded protein is CASSSQGGTEAFF. The chain combines TRBV7-9 with TRBJ1-1, with 7 nucleotides matching TRBD1. The CDR3 spans 13 residues. Per the germline V gene, CDR1 is SEHNR and CDR2 is FQNEAQ (reference sequence). Trimming took 4 bases from V and 5 from J; bases not matched to a gene: 4.

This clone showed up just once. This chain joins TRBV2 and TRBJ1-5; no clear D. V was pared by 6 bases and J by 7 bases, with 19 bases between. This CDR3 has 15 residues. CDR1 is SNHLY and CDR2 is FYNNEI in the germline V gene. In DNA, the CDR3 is TGTGCCAGCAGGATCAGCGACGGTCTTGGGCAGCCCCAGCATTTT. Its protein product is CASRISDGLGQPQHF.

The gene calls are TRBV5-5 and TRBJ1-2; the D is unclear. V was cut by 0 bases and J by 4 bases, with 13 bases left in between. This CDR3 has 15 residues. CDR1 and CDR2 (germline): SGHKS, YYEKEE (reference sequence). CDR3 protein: CASSLGEGRIYGYTF. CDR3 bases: TGTGCCAGCAGCTTGGGGGAAGGGAGGATCTATGGCTACACCTTC.

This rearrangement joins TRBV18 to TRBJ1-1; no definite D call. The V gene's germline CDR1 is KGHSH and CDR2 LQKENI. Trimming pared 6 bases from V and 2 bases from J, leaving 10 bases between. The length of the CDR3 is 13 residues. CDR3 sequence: CASSVRSNTEAFF. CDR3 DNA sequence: TGTGCCAGCTCTGTACGGTCTAACACTGAAGCTTTCTTT.